Presented here are 25 T cell receptor beta chains from one specimen sequenced in a study of T-cell reconstitution after alpha-beta-depleted transplantation in children. The library targeted TCRbeta and was prepared with unique molecular identifiers. TCRdb redid the calling of the PCR reads with MiXCR, one entry per CDR3 protein. Found here are 200,000 to 250,000 distinct CDR3 sequences, around 8% of them singletons; the top ten hold 5% to 7%. The sequencing used PBMCs, mostly from graft donor cells, collected 180 days after TCRalphabeta/CD19-depleted stem cell transplant. These receptors originate from a male patient younger than 18 who had a stem cell transplant for acute lymphoblastic leukemia, so the T cells may come from the graft donor.

This clonotype was recorded at least ten times. The chain joins TRBV10-3 to TRBJ1-2; 8 nucleotides align to TRBD1. With V trimmed by 10 bases and J by 4 bases, 5 bases remained unmatched. Per the germline V gene, CDR1 is ENHRY and CDR2 is SYGVKD. The CDR3 sequence is 12 residues long. CDR3 protein: CATGGTGYGYTF. In DNA, the CDR3 is TGTGCCACCGGGGGGACAGGCTATGGCTACACCTTC.

This clonotype was counted ten times or more. The CDR3 DNA follows: TGTGCCAGCAGCCTAGGGTCGCTCTACGAGCAGTACTTC. This codes for CASSLGSLYEQYF. The V call is TRBV7-2, the J call TRBJ2-7; D ambiguous. The CDR3 extends over 13 amino acids. The germline CDR1 and CDR2 sequences are SGHTA and FQGNSA. V lost 5 bases and J lost 3, with 11 bases in between.

Ten or more counts support this clonotype. The chain joins TRBV12-3 or TRBV12-4 to TRBJ2-5; D is unclear. The CDR3 loop spans 15 amino acids. Trimming took 11 bases from V and 2 from J, leaving 21 bases between them. The CDR3 here is CASSVGVRLQETQYF. CDR3 DNA sequence: TGTGCCTCCTCAGTTGGGGTGAGGTTACAAGAGACCCAGTACTTC.

This clonotype occurred many times. The CDR3 loop is CASSYAHTQYF. CDR3 nucleotide sequence: TGTGCCAGCAGTTACGCTCATACGCAGTATTTT. This sequence joins TRBV6-6 and TRBJ2-3; D not certain. CDR3 length: 11 amino acids. V lost 2 bases and J lost 7, with 4 bases in between. Germline CDR1 is MNHNY and CDR2 is SVGAGI (reference sequence).

This clonotype was seen ten or more times. This chain joins TRBV7-8 and TRBJ2-7, with 11 bases aligning to TRBD2. The V gene's germline CDR1 is SGHVS and CDR2 FQNEAQ. The length of the CDR3 is 15 residues. V lost 3 bases and J lost 3; bases outside the gene matches: 4. The CDR3 DNA is TGTGCCAGCAGCTTGGAACTAGCGGGAGTCTACGAGCAGTACTTC. Its translation is CASSLELAGVYEQYF.

Many counts were recorded for this clonotype. The V call is TRBV9, the J call TRBJ2-1; D unclear. Germline V gene data show CDR1 as SGDLS and CDR2 as YYNGEE. With 0 bases removed from V and 7 bases from J, the gap between germline ends came to 8 bases. The CDR3 runs 13 residues. The CDR3 DNA sequence: TGTGCCAGCAGCGTAGGACGGGTTAATGAGCAGTTCTTC. This encodes CASSVGRVNEQFF. Full variable domain (missing parts from reference TRBV9 and TRBJ2-1): DSGVTQTPKHLITATGQRVTLRCSPRSGDLSVYWYQQSLDQGLQFLIQYYNGEERAKGNILERFSAQQFPDLHSELNLSSLELGDSALYFCASSVGRVNEQFFGPGTRLTVL.

This clonotype was picked up many times. The chain uses TRBV29-1 and TRBJ2-7, with D perhaps matching TRBD1 (6 bases). Per the germline V gene, CDR1 is SQVTM and CDR2 is ANQGSEA. The CDR3 has 13 residues. Trimming shortened V by 7 bases and J by 0 bases, and 13 bases separated the two germline ends. The CDR3 here is CSARTVNSYEQYF. The CDR3 bases are TGCAGCGCTAGGACAGTTAACTCCTACGAGCAGTACTTC.

With regard to this clonotype: This could be a read error, since a much larger clone is one nucleotide away. This sequence joins TRBV10-3 and TRBJ2-5; D is perhaps TRBD1 (6 bases). The CDR3 totals 12 residues. Trimming removed 8 bases from V and 4 bases from J, with 11 bases in between. Germline V gene data show CDR1 as ENHRY and CDR2 as SYGVKD. CDR3 sequence reads: CAIGGRVETQYF. The CDR3, as DNA: TGTGCCATCGGGGGCCGGGTAGAGACCCAGTACTTC.

This clonotype was seen many times. The V call is TRBV4-3, the J call TRBJ2-7, with 9 bases aligning to TRBD2. There are 17 residues in the CDR3. The ends lost 0 bases at V and 2 bases at J; junction bases unmatched: 8. In germline, CDR1 is LGHNA, CDR2 YSLEER. The chain's CDR3 is CASSQEEGGGGAYEQYF. The CDR3 coding sequence is TGCGCCAGCAGCCAAGAAGAAGGTGGCGGGGGGGCCTACGAGCAGTACTTC.

This clonotype has at least ten counts. V gene TRBV11-2 combines with J gene TRBJ2-3; tentatively, D is TRBD2 (5 bases). Trimming took 3 bases from V and 4 from J, leaving 11 bases between them. Germline V gives CDR1 SGHAT, CDR2 FQNNGV. This CDR3 is built from 14 residues. The CDR3 here is CASSFGGGSDTQYF. DNA of the CDR3: TGTGCCAGCAGCTTTGGAGGTGGGTCAGATACGCAGTATTTT.

This clonotype was observed many times. The CDR3 DNA is TGTGCCAGCAGCTTAACGGGACAGACGTTCTCTGGAAACACCATATATTTT. Translated, it gives CASSLTGQTFSGNTIYF. The chain joins TRBV7-3 to TRBJ1-3, with TRBD1 identical over 7 bases. The J segment lost 0 bases and the V segment lost 0 bases, leaving 5 bases of the junction unmatched. Looked up from germline, CDR1 is SGHTA and CDR2 is FQGTGA. This CDR3 comprises 17 residues.

This clonotype was found many times. The V gene is TRBV6-1, the J gene TRBJ1-1; 7 nucleotides align to TRBD1. V dropped 7 bases and J dropped 0; count of bases not matched to a gene: 8. The CDR3 is made up of 15 amino acids. Germline V gives CDR1 MNHNS, CDR2 SASEGT. The CDR3 here is CASTPRGYMNTEAFF. The CDR3 DNA is TGTGCCAGCACCCCCAGGGGGTACATGAACACTGAAGCTTTCTTT.

This clonotype was counted many times. V usage is TRBV6-5 and J usage is TRBJ2-6; D is unclear. Germline CDR1 reads MNHEY; CDR2 reads SVGAGI. V lost 0 bases, J lost 3 bases, and 9 bases lay in between. The CDR3 contains 16 residues. Here the CDR3 reads CASSYSRPGGANVLTF. In DNA form, the CDR3 reads TGTGCCAGCAGTTACTCCAGGCCGGGTGGGGCCAACGTCCTGACTTTC.

This clonotype was seen ten or more times. The chain has TRBV12-3 or TRBV12-4 and TRBJ2-4; 13 nucleotides line up with TRBD2. Unmatched junction bases numbered 11, after V lost 6 bases and J lost 0 bases. CDR3 length: 19 amino acids. The chain's CDR3 is CASSNRLAGGTIAKNIQYF. In nucleotides, the CDR3 is TGTGCCAGCAGCAATAGACTAGCGGGGGGAACGATAGCCAAAAACATTCAGTACTTC.

This clonotype was picked up many times. This chain joins TRBV7-9 and TRBJ2-3; no reliable D call. Trimming cost V 4 bases and J 4 bases, with 3 bases left between them. Per germline, CDR1 SEHNR and CDR2 FQNEAQ (reference sequence). CDR3 size: 11 residues. DNA for the CDR3: TGTGCCAGCAGCTCCCCAGATACGCAGTATTTT. Amino acid sequence: CASSSPDTQYF.

The J gene is TRBJ2-2, the V gene TRBV5-4; 7 bases fit TRBD2. CDR3 length: 17 residues. Germline V gives CDR1 SGHNT, CDR2 YYREEE (reference sequence). J lost 0 bases, V lost 4 bases, and 9 bases had no gene match. CDR3 nucleotide sequence: TGTGCCAGCAGCGCGCCCCCGGGGGGATCGAACACCGGGGAGCTGTTTTTT. Its translation: CASSAPPGGSNTGELFF.

This clonotype was observed at least ten times. This chain uses TRBV20-1 with TRBJ1-5; D is ambiguous. This CDR3 contains 16 residues. V was clipped by 0 bases and J by 3 bases, with 15 bases between them. Germline V lookup: CDR1 DFQATT, CDR2 SNEGSKA (reference sequence). In DNA, the CDR3 is TGCAGTGCTAGAGATCGCGGCAGCCTTACCAATCAGCCCCAGCATTTT. Translation gives CSARDRGSLTNQPQHF.

This clonotype was observed many times. The chain carries TRBV5-1 and TRBJ1-3, with 12 bases lining up with TRBD1. CDR3 length: 15 amino acids. Germline CDR1 and CDR2: SGHRS and YFSETQ. Unmatched junction bases numbered 3, after V lost 4 bases and J lost 4 bases. Here the CDR3 reads CASSRDRGHGNTIYF. CDR3 coding DNA: TGCGCCAGCAGCAGGGACAGGGGGCACGGAAACACCATATATTTT.

This clonotype was observed many times. The CDR3 here is CASSKDSSTDTQYF. The CDR3 nucleotides are TGCGCCAGCAGCAAGGACTCTAGCACAGATACGCAGTATTTT. The V and J genes are TRBV5-1 and TRBJ2-3; D is perhaps TRBD2 (5 bases). This CDR3 comprises 14 residues. Germline lookup yields CDR1 SGHRS and CDR2 YFSETQ. V lost 4 bases and J lost 0, with 9 bases in between.

There are many counts of this clonotype. The rearrangement links TRBV20-1 to TRBJ2-3; 13 bases are a match to TRBD2. Germline loops: CDR1 DFQATT, CDR2 SNEGSKA (reference sequence). V lost 3 bases to trimming and J lost 2 bases; unmatched junction nucleotides: 20. The CDR3 totals 21 residues. CDR3 protein: CSASSLRGGLAGPRYTDTQYF. The CDR3, as DNA: TGCAGTGCTAGTTCGTTGAGGGGGGGACTAGCGGGGCCACGGTACACAGATACGCAGTATTTT.

This clonotype occurred many times. V gene TRBV20-1 combines with J gene TRBJ1-1; 10 nucleotides match TRBD1. Trimming cost V 3 bases and J 1 base; bases outside gene matches: 11. CDR1 DFQATT and CDR2 SNEGSKA come from the germline V gene (reference sequence). The CDR3 consists of 17 residues. CDR3 in DNA: TGCAGTGCTAGGCCCCCGAAGACAGGGGGCGGGAACACTGAAGCTTTCTTT. This gives the protein CSARPPKTGGGNTEAFF.

This clonotype was detected ten times or more. The genes are TRBV29-1 and TRBJ2-3, with D tentatively TRBD2 (5 bases). Germline V gene sequence: CDR1 SQVTM, CDR2 ANQGSEA. V dropped 3 bases and J dropped 7 bases, with 14 bases sitting between them. The CDR3 sequence is 13 residues long. The CDR3: CSVEAEGRNTQYF. The DNA for the CDR3 is TGCAGCGTTGAGGCAGAAGGGAGAAATACGCAGTATTTT.

This clonotype was seen ten or more times. The chain uses TRBV5-1 and TRBJ1-2; 7 nucleotides match TRBD1. V lost 0 bases, J lost 6 bases, and 5 bases stayed unmatched. The CDR3 has 14 amino acids. Per the germline V gene, CDR1 is SGHRS and CDR2 is YFSETQ. The DNA for the CDR3 is TGCGCCAGCAGCTTGGTCGGGACAGATGATGGCTACACCTTC. Protein: CASSLVGTDDGYTF.

This clonotype was observed at least ten times. The V gene is TRBV25-1, the J gene TRBJ2-2; 9 bases agree with TRBD2. Trimming cost V 1 base and J 0 bases; bases outside gene matches: 12. The germline V gene has CDR1 MGHDK and CDR2 SYGVNS. CDR3 length: 20 amino acids. This CDR3 is CASSESGVGSGGPNTGELFF. The CDR3 bases are TGTGCCAGCAGTGAATCCGGCGTGGGTAGCGGGGGCCCGAACACCGGGGAGCTGTTTTTT. The full variable domain, its missing parts supplied by reference TRBV25-1 and TRBJ2-2, is EADIYQTPRYLVIGTGKKITLECSQTMGHDKMYWYQQDPGMELHLIHYSYGVNSTEKGDLSSESTVSRIRTEHFPLTLESARPSHTSQYLCASSESGVGSGGPNTGELFFGEGSRLTVL.

This clonotype was found many times. The V and J genes are TRBV10-3 and TRBJ2-3; D uncertain. Germline V gives CDR1 ENHRY, CDR2 SYGVKD. The CDR3 consists of 13 residues. Trimming took off 8 bases at V and 2 bases at J, with 11 bases between the two ends. The DNA for the CDR3 is TGTGCCATCTCCCCGGGCAACACAGATACGCAGTATTTT. It codes for CAISPGNTDTQYF.